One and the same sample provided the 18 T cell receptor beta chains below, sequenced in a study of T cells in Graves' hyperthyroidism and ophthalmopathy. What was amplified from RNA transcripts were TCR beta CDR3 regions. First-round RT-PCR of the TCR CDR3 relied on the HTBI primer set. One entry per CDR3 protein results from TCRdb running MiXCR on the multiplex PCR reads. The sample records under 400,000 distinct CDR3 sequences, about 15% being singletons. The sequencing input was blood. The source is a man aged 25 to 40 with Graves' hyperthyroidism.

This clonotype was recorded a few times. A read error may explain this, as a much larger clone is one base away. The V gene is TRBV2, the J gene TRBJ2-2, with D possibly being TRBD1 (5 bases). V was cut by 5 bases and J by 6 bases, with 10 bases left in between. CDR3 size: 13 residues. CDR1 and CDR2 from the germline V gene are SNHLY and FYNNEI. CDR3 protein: CASSQGAAGELFF. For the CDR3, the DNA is TGTGCCAGCAGTCAGGGTGCCGCCGGGGAGCTGTTTTTT.

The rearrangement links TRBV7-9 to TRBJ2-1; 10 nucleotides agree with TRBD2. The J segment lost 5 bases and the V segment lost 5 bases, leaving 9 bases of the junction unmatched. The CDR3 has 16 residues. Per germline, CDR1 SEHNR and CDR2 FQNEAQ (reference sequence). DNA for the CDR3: TGTGCCAGCAGCCTAGGACTAGCGGCCTTCCACAATGAGCAGTTCTTC. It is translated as CASSLGLAAFHNEQFF.

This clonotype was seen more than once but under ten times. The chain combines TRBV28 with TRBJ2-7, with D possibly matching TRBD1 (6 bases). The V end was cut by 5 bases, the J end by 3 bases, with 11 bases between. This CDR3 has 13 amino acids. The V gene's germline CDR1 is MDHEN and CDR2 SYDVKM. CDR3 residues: CASSPGQYYEQYF. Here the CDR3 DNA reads TGTGCCAGCAGTCCGGGACAATACTACGAGCAGTACTTC.

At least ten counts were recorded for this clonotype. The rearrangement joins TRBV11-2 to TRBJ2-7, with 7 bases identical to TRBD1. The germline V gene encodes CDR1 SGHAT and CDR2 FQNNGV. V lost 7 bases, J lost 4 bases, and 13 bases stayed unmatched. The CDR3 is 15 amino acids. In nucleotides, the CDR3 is TGTGCCAGCACCCATACCGGGACAGCAAAATACGAGCAGTACTTC. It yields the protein CASTHTGTAKYEQYF.

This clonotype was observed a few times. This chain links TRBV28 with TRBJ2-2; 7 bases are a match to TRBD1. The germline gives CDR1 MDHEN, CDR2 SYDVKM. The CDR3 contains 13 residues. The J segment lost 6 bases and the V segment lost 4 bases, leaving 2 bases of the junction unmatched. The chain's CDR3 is CASSYRGSGELFF. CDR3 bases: TGTGCCAGCAGTTACAGGGGATCCGGGGAGCTGTTTTTT.

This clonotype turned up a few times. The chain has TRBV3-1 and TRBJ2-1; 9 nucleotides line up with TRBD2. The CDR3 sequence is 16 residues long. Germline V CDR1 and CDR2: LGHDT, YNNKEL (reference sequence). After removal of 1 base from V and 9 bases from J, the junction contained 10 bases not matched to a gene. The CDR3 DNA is TGTGCCAGCAGCCAAGTAGAAGGCGGGAGGGCCGGTGAGCAGTTCTTC. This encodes CASSQVEGGRAGEQFF.

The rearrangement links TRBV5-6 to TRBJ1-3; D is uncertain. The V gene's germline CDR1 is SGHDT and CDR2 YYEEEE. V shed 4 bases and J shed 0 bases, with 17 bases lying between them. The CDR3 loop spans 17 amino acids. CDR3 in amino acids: CASSITTARFSGNTIYF. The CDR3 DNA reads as TGTGCCAGCAGCATAACGACTGCGAGATTCTCTGGAAACACCATATATTTT.

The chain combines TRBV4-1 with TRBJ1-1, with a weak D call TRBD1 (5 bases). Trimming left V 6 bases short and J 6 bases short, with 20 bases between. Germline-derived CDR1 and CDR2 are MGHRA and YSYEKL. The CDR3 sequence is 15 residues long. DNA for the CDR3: TGCGCCAGCAGGTCCCGGAGGACCCCGGGGGCTGAAGCTTTCTTT. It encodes CASRSRRTPGAEAFF.

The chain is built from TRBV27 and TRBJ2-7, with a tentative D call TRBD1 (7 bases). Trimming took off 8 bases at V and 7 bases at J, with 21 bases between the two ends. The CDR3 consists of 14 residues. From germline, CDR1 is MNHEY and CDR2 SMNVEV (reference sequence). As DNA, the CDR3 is TGTGCCAGCCAACAGGGACAGTCGGGGGTAGAGCAGTACTTC. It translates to CASQQGQSGVEQYF.

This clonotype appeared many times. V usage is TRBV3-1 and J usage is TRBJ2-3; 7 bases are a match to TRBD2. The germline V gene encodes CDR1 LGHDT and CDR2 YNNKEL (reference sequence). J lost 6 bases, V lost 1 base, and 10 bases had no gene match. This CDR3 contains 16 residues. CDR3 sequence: CASSQVIGLVYDTQYF. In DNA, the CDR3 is TGTGCCAGCAGCCAAGTGATCGGACTAGTTTATGATACGCAGTATTTT.

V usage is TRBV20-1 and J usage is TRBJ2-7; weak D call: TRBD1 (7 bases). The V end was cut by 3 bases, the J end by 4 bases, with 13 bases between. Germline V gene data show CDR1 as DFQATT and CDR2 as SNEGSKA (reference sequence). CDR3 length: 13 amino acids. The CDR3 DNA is TGCAGTGCTAGGGGGCGGGACAGTTACGAGCAGTACTTC. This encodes CSARGRDSYEQYF.

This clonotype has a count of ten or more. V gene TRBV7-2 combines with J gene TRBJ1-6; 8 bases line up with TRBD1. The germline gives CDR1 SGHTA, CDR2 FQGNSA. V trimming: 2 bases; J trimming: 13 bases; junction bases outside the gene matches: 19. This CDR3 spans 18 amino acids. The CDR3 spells CASSLWGPGTGVDTPLHF. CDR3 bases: TGTGCCAGCAGCTTATGGGGGCCTGGGACAGGAGTTGATACGCCCCTCCACTTT.

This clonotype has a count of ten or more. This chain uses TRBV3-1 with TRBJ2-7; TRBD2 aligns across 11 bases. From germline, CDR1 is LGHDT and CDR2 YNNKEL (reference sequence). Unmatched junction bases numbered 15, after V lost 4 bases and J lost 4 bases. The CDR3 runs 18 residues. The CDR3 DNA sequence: TGTGCCAGCAGCCCCGTCCTAGCGGGAGGCCTACGGACGTACGAGCAGTACTTC. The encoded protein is CASSPVLAGGLRTYEQYF.

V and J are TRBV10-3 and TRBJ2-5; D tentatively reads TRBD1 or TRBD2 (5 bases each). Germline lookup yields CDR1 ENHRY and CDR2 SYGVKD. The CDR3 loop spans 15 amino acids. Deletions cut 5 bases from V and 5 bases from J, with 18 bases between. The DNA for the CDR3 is TGTGCCATCAGTAAAACCCGACAGAGGGAGGAGACCCAGTACTTC. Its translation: CAISKTRQREETQYF.

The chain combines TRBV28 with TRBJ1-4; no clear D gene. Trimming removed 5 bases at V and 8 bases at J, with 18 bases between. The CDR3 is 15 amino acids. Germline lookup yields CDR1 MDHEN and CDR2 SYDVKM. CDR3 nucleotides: TGTGCCAGCAGTCCCCCGGGTCTCATGGGGGAAAAACTGTTTTTT. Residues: CASSPPGLMGEKLFF.

The CDR3: CASSRGLAGARETQYF. DNA for the CDR3: TGTGCCAGCAGCAGGGGACTAGCGGGCGCGAGGGAGACCCAGTACTTC. This chain links TRBV5-4 with TRBJ2-5; 12 bases fit TRBD2. The ends lost 4 bases at V and 5 bases at J; junction bases unmatched: 9. This CDR3 is built from 16 residues. Germline V gene lookup returns CDR1 SGHNT and CDR2 YYREEE (reference sequence).

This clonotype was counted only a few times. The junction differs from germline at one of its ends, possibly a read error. For the CDR3, the DNA is TGCAGTGGGACAGGGAGCAATCAGGCCCAGCATTTT. Residues: CSGTGSNQAQHF. The V call is TRBV20-1, the J call TRBJ1-5; 8 bases fit TRBD1. The CDR3 is 12 amino acids. Germline assignment: CDR1 DFQATT and CDR2 SNEGSKA (reference sequence).

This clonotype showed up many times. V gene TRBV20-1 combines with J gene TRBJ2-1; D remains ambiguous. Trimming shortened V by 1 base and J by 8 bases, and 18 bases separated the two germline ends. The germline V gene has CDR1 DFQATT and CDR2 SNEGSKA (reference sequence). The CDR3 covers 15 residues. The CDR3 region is CSARGWLPHGDEQFF. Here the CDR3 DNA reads TGCAGTGCTAGAGGCTGGCTGCCCCATGGGGATGAGCAGTTCTTC.